This T cell receptor (beta chain) was documented in a study of T cell responses to AZD1222 COVID-19 vaccine. Study outcomes and limitations: Spike-specific TCRs gained breadth and depth after people received two AZD1222 doses. In a largely white British group with more females than males, clonal diversity was possibly underestimated.

The CDR3 spans 17 residues. The V gene lost 1 base and the J gene lost 7 bases, with 20 bases spanning the gap. Germline CDR1 is MNHNS and CDR2 is SASEGT. Of note for this clone: Its specificity is not known.

TCRdb's copy holds only in-frame clones and misses some; the assay was immunoSEQ multiplex PCR. The sample lists tens of thousands of clones; around 81% were seen once. The rearrangement uses TRBV6-1 and TRBJ1-5; the D gene is possibly TRBD1 (5 bases). The sequencing here drew on peripheral blood, taken 28 days after the second AZD1222 dose. The TCR sequence derives from an adult who received the AZD1222 COVID-19 vaccine. The CDR3 here is CASSEESWGVRRQPQHF. CDR3 in DNA: TGTGCCAGCAGTGAAGAAAGTTGGGGGGTACGTCGCCAGCCCCAGCATTTT.